The sequence of this T cell receptor (beta chain) was determined in a study of human T cells and chemical hapten exposure. TCRdb fed the RACE reads into MiXCR, producing one record per CDR3 protein. The sample records over 85,000 distinct CDR3 sequences, around 12% being singletons. Indicated time point: patch test 1, 2 weeks after DPC sensitization. The treatment was: therapeutic diphenylcyclopropenone sensitization with weekly scalp DPC. The clonotype comes from a woman aged 40 to 50 with alopecia areata. Some clones in this sample may be carry-over from other donors' samples. The sample in question was whole blood, obtained in connection with sensitization to the hapten diphenylcyclopropenone (DPC).

CDR3 nucleotide sequence: TGCGCCAGCAGCCAATCCGGGACTAGCGTGTTTTTCGGGGCCAACGTCCTGACTTTC. Protein: CASSQSGTSVFFGANVLTF. The V gene is TRBV4-1, the J gene TRBJ2-6; 10 bases line up with TRBD2. The CDR3 extends over 19 amino acids. Losses at the gene ends were 2 bases for V and 4 bases for J; bases not matched to a gene: 11. CDR1 is MGHRA and CDR2 is YSYEKL in the germline V gene.